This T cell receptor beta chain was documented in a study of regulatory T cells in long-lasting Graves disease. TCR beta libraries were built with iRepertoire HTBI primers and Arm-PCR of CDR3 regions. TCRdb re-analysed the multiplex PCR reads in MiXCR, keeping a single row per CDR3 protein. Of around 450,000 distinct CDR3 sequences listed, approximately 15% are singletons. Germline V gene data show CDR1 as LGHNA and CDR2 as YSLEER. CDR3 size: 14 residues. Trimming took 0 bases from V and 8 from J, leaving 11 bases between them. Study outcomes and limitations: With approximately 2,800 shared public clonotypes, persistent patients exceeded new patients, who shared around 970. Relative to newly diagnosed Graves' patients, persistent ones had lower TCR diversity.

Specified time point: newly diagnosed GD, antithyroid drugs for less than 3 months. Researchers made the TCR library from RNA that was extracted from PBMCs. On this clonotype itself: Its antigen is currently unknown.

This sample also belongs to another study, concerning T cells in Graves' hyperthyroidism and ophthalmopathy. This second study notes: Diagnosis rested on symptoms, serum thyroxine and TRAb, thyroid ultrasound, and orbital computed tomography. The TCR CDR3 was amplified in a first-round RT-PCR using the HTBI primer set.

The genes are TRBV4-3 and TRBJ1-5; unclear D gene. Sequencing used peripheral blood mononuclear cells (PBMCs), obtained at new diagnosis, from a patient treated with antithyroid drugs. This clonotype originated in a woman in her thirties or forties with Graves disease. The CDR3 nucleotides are TGCGCCAGCAGCCAAGATTTGGGGTCAAAGCCCCAGCATTTT. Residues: CASSQDLGSKPQHF.